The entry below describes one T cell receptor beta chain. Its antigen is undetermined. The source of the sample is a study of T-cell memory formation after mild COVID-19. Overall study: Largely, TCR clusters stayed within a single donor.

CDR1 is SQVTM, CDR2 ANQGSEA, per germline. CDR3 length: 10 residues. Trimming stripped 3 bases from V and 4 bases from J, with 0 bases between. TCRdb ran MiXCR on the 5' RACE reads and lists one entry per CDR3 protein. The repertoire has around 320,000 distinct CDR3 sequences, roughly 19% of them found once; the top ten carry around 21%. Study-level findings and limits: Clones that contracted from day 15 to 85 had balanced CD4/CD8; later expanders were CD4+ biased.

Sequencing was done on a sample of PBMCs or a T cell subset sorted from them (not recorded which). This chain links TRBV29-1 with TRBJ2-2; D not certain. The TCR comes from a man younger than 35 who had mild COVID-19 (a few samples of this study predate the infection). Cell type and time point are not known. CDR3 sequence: CSVDTGELFF. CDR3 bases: TGCAGCGTTGACACCGGGGAGCTGTTTTTT.